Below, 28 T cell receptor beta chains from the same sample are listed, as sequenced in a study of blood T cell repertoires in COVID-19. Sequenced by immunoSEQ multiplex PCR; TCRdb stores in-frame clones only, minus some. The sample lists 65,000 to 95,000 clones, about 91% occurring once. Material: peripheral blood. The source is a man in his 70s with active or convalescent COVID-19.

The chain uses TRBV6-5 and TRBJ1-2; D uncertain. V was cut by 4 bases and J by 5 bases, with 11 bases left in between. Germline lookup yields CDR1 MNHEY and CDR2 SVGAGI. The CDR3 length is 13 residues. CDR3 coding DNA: TGTGCCAGCAGTTCCCGGGAGGGATATGGCTACACCTTC. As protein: CASSSREGYGYTF.

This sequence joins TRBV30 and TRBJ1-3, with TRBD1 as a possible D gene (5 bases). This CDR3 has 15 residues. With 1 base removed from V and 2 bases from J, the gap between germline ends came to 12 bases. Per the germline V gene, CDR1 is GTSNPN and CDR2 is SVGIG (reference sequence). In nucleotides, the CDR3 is TGTGCCTGGAGTGGCGGGGGGAAGGCTGGAAACACCATATATTTT. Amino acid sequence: CAWSGGGKAGNTIYF.

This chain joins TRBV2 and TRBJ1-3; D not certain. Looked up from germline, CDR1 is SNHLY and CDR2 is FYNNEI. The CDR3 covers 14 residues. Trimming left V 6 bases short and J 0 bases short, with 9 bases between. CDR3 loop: CASSRGSSGNTIYF. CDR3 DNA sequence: TGTGCCAGCAGCCGAGGGTCCTCTGGAAACACCATATATTTT.

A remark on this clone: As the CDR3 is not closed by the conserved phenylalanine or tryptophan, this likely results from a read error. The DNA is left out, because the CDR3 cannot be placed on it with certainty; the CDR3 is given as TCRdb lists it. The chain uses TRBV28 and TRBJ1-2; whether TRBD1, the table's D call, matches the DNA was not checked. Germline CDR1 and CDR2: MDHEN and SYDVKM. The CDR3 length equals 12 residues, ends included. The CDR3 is CASTEPGQAVYV.

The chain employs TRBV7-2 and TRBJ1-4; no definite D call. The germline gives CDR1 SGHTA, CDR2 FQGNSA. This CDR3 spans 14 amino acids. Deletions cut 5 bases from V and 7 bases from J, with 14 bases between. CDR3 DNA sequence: TGTGCCAGCAGCCCCTCGGTATACGGTGAAAAACTGTTTTTT. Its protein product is CASSPSVYGEKLFF.

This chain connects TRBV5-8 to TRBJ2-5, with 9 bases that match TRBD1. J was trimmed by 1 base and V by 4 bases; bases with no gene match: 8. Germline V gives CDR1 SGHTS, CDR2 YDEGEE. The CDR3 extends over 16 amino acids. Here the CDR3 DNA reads TGTGCCAGCAGCCCGGGACAGGGAAGCCTCCAAGAGACCCAGTACTTC. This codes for CASSPGQGSLQETQYF.

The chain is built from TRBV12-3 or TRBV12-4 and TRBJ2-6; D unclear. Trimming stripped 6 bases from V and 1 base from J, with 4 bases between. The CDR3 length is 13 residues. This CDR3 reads CASRASGANVLTF. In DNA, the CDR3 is TGTGCCAGCAGGGCATCTGGGGCCAACGTCCTGACTTTC.

The CDR3 sequence is CASSRTGANEQFF. Here the CDR3 DNA reads TGTGCCAGCAGTCGGACAGGCGCCAATGAGCAGTTCTTC. The chain employs TRBV5-6 and TRBJ2-1, with 7 bases that match TRBD1. This CDR3 is 13 amino acids long. The ends lost 5 bases at V and 6 bases at J; junction bases unmatched: 5. The germline V gene encodes CDR1 SGHDT and CDR2 YYEEEE.

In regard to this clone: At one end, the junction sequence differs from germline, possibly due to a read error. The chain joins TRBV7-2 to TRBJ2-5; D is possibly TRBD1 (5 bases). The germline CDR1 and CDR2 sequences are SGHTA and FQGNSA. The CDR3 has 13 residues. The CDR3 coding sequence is TGTGCCAGCAGCATTCGACAGCAAGGGACCCAGTACTTC. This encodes CASSIRQQGTQYF.

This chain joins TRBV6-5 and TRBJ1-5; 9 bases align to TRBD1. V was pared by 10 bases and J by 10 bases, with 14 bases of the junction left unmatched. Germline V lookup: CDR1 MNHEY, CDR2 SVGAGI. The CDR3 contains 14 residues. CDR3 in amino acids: CATCPGTGYLPQHF. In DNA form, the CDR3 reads TGTGCCACCTGCCCCGGGACAGGGTATCTCCCCCAGCATTTT.

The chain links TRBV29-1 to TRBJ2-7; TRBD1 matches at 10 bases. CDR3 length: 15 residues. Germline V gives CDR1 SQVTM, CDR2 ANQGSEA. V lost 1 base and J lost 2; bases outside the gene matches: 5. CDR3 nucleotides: TGCAGCGTTGAAGTAGGAGACAGGGGGCCCTACGAGCAGTACTTC. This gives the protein CSVEVGDRGPYEQYF.

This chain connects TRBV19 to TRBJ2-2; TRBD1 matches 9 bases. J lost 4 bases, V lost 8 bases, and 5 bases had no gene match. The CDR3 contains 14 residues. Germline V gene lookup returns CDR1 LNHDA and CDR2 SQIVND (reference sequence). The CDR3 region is CASHRQGVTGELFF. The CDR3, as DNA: TGTGCCAGTCACAGACAGGGGGTCACCGGGGAGCTGTTTTTT.

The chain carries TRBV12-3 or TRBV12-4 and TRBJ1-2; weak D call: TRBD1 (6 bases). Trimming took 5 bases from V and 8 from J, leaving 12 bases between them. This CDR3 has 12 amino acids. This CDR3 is CASSNRVWGYTF. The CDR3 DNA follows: TGTGCCAGCAGTAACAGGGTTTGGGGCTACACCTTC.

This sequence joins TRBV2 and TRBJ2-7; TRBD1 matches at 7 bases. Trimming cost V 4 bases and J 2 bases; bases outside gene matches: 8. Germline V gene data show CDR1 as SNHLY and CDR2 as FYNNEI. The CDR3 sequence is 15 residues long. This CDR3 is CASSVRPGQTYEQYF. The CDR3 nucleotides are TGTGCCAGCAGTGTGAGGCCGGGACAGACCTACGAGCAGTACTTC.

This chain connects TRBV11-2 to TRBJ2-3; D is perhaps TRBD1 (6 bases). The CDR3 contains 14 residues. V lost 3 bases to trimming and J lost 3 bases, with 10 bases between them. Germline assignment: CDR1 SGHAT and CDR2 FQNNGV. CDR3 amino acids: CASSFGQGTDTQYF. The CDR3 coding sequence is TGTGCCAGCAGCTTCGGTCAGGGGACAGATACGCAGTATTTT. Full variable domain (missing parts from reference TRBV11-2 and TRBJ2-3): EAGVAQSPRYKIIEKRQSVAFWCNPISGHATLYWYQQILGQGPKLLIQFQNNGVVDDSQLPKDRFSAERLKGVDSTLKIQPAKLEDSAVYLCASSFGQGTDTQYFGPGTRLTVL.

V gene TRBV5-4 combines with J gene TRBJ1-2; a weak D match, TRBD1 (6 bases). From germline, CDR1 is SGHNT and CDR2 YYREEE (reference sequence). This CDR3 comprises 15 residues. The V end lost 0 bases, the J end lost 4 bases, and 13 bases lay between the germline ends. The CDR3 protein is CASSLVTGYGYGYTF. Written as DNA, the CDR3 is TGTGCCAGCAGCTTGGTCACAGGGTATGGCTATGGCTACACCTTC.

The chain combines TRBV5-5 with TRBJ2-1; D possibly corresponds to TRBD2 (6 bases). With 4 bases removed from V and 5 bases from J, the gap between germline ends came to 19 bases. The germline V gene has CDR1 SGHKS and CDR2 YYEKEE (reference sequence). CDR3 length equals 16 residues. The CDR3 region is CASSASSLLADNEQFF. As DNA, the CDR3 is TGTGCCAGCAGCGCTTCATCTCTATTAGCGGACAATGAGCAGTTCTTC. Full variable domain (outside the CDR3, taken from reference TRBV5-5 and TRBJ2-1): DAGVTQSPTHLIKTRGQQVTLRCSPISGHKSVSWYQQVLGQGPQFIFQYYEKEERGRGNFPDRFSARQFPNYSSELNVNALLLGDSALYLCASSASSLLADNEQFFGPGTRLTVL.

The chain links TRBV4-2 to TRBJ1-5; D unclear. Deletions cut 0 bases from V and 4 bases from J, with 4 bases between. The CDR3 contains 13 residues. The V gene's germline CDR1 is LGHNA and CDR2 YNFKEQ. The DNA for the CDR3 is TGTGCCAGCAGCCAAGATCTGAATCAGCCCCAGCATTTT. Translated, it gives CASSQDLNQPQHF.

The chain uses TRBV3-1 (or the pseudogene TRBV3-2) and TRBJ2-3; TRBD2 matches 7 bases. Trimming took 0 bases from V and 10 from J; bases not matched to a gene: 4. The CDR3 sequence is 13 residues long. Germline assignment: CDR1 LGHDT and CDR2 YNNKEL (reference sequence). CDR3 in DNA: TGTGCCAGCAGCCAAGAGGGGGGGTCTGCGCAGTATTTT. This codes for CASSQEGGSAQYF.

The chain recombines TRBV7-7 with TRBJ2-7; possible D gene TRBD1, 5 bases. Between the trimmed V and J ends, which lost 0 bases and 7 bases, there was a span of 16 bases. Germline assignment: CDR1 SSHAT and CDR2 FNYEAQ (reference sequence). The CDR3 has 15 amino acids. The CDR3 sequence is CASSLAIGPGAEQYF. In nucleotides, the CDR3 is TGTGCCAGCAGCTTAGCTATAGGGCCTGGGGCGGAGCAGTACTTC.

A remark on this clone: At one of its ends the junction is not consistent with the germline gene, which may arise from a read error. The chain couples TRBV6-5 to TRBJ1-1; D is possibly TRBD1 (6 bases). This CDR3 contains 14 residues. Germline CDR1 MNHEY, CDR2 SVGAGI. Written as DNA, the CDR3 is TGTGCCACCAGTAGGGGGTTTTGGAACACTGAAGCTTTCTTT. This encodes CATSRGFWNTEAFF.

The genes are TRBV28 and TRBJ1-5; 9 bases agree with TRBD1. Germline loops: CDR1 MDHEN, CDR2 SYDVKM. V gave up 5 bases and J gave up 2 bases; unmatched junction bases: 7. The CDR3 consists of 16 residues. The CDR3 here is CASSPPGQGRNQPQHF. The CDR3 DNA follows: TGTGCCAGCAGTCCCCCCGGACAGGGGCGCAATCAGCCCCAGCATTTT.

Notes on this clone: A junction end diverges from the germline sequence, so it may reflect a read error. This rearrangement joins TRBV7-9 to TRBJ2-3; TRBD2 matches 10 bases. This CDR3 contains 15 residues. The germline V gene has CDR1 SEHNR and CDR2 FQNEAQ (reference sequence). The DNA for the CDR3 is TGTGCCAGCAGCCTAGCGGGGGCCAGCATGGATACGCAGTATTTT. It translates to CASSLAGASMDTQYF.

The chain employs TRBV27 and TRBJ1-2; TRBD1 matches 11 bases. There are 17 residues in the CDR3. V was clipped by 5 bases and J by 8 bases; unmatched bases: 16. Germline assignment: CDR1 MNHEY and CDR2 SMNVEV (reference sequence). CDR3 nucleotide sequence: TGTGCCAGCAGTAGATGGACAGGGGGCTGGCGGAGTGAGGGCTACACCTTC. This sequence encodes CASSRWTGGWRSEGYTF.

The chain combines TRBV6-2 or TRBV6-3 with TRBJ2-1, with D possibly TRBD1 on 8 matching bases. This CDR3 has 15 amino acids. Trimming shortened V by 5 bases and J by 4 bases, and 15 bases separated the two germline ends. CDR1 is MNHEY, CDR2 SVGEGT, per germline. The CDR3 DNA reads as TGTGCCAGCAGTCGTGGACAGGGAGGGTACAATGAGCAGTTCTTC. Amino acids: CASSRGQGGYNEQFF.

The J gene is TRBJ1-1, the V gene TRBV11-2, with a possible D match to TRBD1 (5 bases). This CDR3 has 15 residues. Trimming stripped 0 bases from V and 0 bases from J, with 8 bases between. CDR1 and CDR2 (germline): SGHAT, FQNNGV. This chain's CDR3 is CASSLEAGLNTEAFF. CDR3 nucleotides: TGTGCCAGCAGCTTAGAGGCAGGGCTGAACACTGAAGCTTTCTTT.

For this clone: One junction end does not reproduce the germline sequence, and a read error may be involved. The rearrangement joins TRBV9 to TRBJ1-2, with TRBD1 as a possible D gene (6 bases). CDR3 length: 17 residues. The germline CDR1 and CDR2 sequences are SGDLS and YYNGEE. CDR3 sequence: CASNVEGQPLTNYGYTF. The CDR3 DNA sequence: TGTGCCAGCAACGTAGAAGGACAGCCACTTACTAACTATGGCTACACCTTC.

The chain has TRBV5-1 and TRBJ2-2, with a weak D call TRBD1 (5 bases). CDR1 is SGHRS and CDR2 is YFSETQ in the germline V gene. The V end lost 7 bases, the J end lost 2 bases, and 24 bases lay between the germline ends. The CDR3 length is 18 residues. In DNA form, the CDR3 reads TGCGCCAGCCAGCTTAGGGCAGGGATAAGATCAAACACCGGGGAGCTGTTTTTT. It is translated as CASQLRAGIRSNTGELFF.